These 16 T cell receptor beta chains came from one sample sequenced in a study of cytomegalovirus exposure and HLA in healthy donors. The PCR made use of 60 Vbeta and 13 Jbeta primers. Assay used: immunoSEQ multiplex PCR; TCRdb lists only in-frame clones, some missing. Counted here are around 160,000 clones, 75% occurring once; the ten biggest clones make up roughly 8.2%. The sequenced sample was PBMCs. These receptors all come from a woman aged 35 to 49 in good health and CMV-seropositive.

The chain couples TRBV7-2 to TRBJ2-4; D remains unclear. Germline CDR1 SGHTA, CDR2 FQGNSA. V shed 5 bases and J shed 5 bases, with 10 bases lying between them. This CDR3 contains 13 residues. The CDR3 DNA reads as TGTGCCAGCAGCCGAGCCAGGCAAAACATTCAGTACTTC. Encoded protein: CASSRARQNIQYF.

This clone was seen only a few times. This chain links TRBV9 with TRBJ2-3; 9 positions agree with TRBD2. The CDR3 length is 17 residues. V lost 3 bases and J lost 6; bases outside the gene matches: 14. Looked up from germline, CDR1 is SGDLS and CDR2 is YYNGEE. The CDR3 nucleotides read TGTGCCAGCAGCGACGCCCTGGGGCGGGAGGGCCCGGATACGCAGTATTTT. This translates into CASSDALGREGPDTQYF.

In this sample, this clone turned up once. The rearrangement uses TRBV10-3 and TRBJ1-5, with no clear D. V lost 3 bases and J 2 bases, leaving 5 bases between the germline ends. Germline CDR1 reads ENHRY; CDR2 reads SYGVKD. CDR3 length equals 13 residues. The CDR3 sequence is CAISDSGNQPQHF. Written as DNA, the CDR3 is TGTGCCATCAGTGATTCAGGCAATCAGCCCCAGCATTTT.

The chain recombines TRBV5-8 with TRBJ1-1, with 8 bases lining up with TRBD1. Trimming at V came to 4 bases and at J to 5 bases, leaving 7 bases not matched to a gene. Germline V gene sequence: CDR1 SGHTS, CDR2 YDEGEE. This CDR3 comprises 14 residues. CDR3 nucleotides: TGTGCCAGCAGCATGGACAGGGTGAGGACTGAAGCTTTCTTT. This translates into CASSMDRVRTEAFF.

In its sample, this clone was seen a few times. The genes are TRBV28 and TRBJ2-1, with 9 bases matching TRBD2. V shed 1 base and J 2 bases; nucleotides not matched to a gene: 6. The CDR3 runs 17 residues. Germline V CDR1 and CDR2: MDHEN, SYDVKM. The CDR3 nucleotides are TGTGCCAGCAGTTTATCCCCCCTAGCGGGAACCTACAATGAGCAGTTCTTC. This sequence encodes CASSLSPLAGTYNEQFF.

V usage is TRBV29-1 and J usage is TRBJ2-2, with 8 bases matching TRBD1. The length of the CDR3 is 14 residues. Germline trimming cut 7 bases from V and 5 bases from J; bases unmatched to any gene: 9. Per the germline V gene, CDR1 is SQVTM and CDR2 is ANQGSEA. The CDR3 nucleotides are TGCAGCGCCGCTACTGGACAGGGAACCGGGGAGCTGTTTTTT. Residues: CSAATGQGTGELFF.

CDR3 in amino acids: CASSQMGQYYEQYF. CDR3 sequence (DNA): TGTGCCAGCAGCCAAATGGGACAGTACTACGAGCAGTACTTC. The J gene is TRBJ2-5, the V gene TRBV14; 7 bases align to TRBD1. Gene TRBJ2-7 matches the end of the DNA better, so the J call may be wrong. The CDR3 totals 14 residues. CDR1 and CDR2 from the germline V gene are SGHDN and FVKESK.

This chain connects TRBV6-6 to TRBJ1-5; 8 bases agree with TRBD1. The CDR3 spans 15 residues. V dropped 5 bases and J dropped 6; count of bases not matched to a gene: 9. Per the germline V gene, CDR1 is MNHNY and CDR2 is SVGAGI (reference sequence). The CDR3 sequence: CASSQRQGQGQPQHF. CDR3 DNA: TGTGCCAGCAGTCAACGACAGGGGCAGGGTCAGCCCCAGCATTTT.

The chain links TRBV7-9 to TRBJ2-6; D is undetermined. The germline V gene encodes CDR1 SEHNR and CDR2 FQNEAQ (reference sequence). The CDR3 loop spans 15 amino acids. V gave up 3 bases and J gave up 0 bases, with 6 bases separating them. CDR3 nucleotides: TGTGCCAGCAGCTTTTTATCCTCTGGGGCCAACGTCCTGACTTTC. Its translation is CASSFLSSGANVLTF. The variable domain in full, completed from reference TRBV7-9 and TRBJ2-6, reads DTGVSQNPRHKITKRGQNVTFRCDPISEHNRLYWYRQTLGQGPEFLTYFQNEAQLEKSRLLSDRFSAERPKGSFSTLEIQRTEQGDSAMYLCASSFLSSGANVLTFGAGSRLTVL.

The gene calls are TRBV6-5 and TRBJ1-2; no definite D call. Germline assignment: CDR1 MNHEY and CDR2 SVGAGI. The CDR3 has 14 residues. V was pared by 3 bases and J by 7 bases, with 15 bases between. The CDR3 bases are TGTGCCAGCAGTTATGACACTGCACGGGGTGGCTACACCTTC. Protein product: CASSYDTARGGYTF.

The sample holds one count of this clone. The chain recombines TRBV23-1 with TRBJ1-2, with TRBD1 as a possible D gene (5 bases). TRBV23-1 is labeled an ORF, and its function is uncertain. The CDR3 runs to 20 residues. Trimming cost V 8 bases and J 0 bases, with 31 bases left between them. This CDR3 is CASPRRVKGLPHHSNYGYTF. CDR3 nucleotide sequence: TGCGCCAGCCCTAGAAGAGTAAAGGGACTGCCCCATCATTCTAACTATGGCTACACCTTC.

The rearrangement joins TRBV6-6 to TRBJ2-7, with 11 bases matching TRBD2. The CDR3 is 15 residues long. CDR1 is MNHNY and CDR2 is SVGAGI in the germline V gene (reference sequence). Trimming at V came to 6 bases and at J to 0 bases, leaving 4 bases not matched to a gene. The CDR3 here is CASRHTSGSSYEQYF. CDR3 nucleotides: TGTGCCAGCAGGCACACTAGCGGGAGCTCCTACGAGCAGTACTTC.

This clone has just a few counts. The same CDR3 arises from other DNA sequences in this sample as well. The V call is TRBV18, the J call TRBJ2-4; D unresolved. CDR1 is KGHSH and CDR2 is LQKENI in the germline V gene. V dropped 0 bases and J dropped 9 bases, with 12 bases sitting between them. The CDR3 totals 14 residues. Here the CDR3 reads CASSPPDGETIQYF. The CDR3 nucleotides are TGTGCCAGCTCACCACCCGACGGAGAGACCATTCAGTACTTC. Full variable domain (outside the CDR3, taken from reference TRBV18 and TRBJ2-4): NAGVMQNPRHLVRRRGQEARLRCSPMKGHSHVYWYRQLPEEGLKFMVYLQKENIIDESGMPKERFSAEFPKEGPSILRIQQVVRGDSAAYFCASSPPDGETIQYFGAGTRLSVL.

This chain joins TRBV5-1 and TRBJ2-3; the D gene is possibly TRBD2 (5 bases). The CDR3 has 13 amino acids. Germline V gene lookup returns CDR1 SGHRS and CDR2 YFSETQ. Trimming pared 4 bases from V and 6 bases from J, leaving 12 bases between. CDR3 bases: TGCGCCAGCAGCGAGGGATTGACGGATACGCAGTATTTT. It codes for CASSEGLTDTQYF.

The CDR3 is CASSSQGRMGPYNEQFF. In nucleotides, the CDR3 is TGTGCCAGTAGTAGCCAGGGAAGGATGGGGCCCTACAATGAGCAGTTCTTC. This rearrangement joins TRBV19 to TRBJ2-1; weak D call: TRBD1 (5 bases). The CDR3 contains 17 residues. Germline V lookup: CDR1 LNHDA, CDR2 SQIVND (reference sequence). The V gene lost 4 bases and the J gene lost 2 bases, with 18 bases spanning the gap.

The V call is TRBV6-1, the J call TRBJ1-1; 10 bases are a match to TRBD1. The ends lost 5 bases at V and 1 base at J; junction bases unmatched: 1. The CDR3 runs to 14 residues. Germline V gene lookup returns CDR1 MNHNS and CDR2 SASEGT. For the CDR3, the DNA is TGTGCCAGCAGTTGGGACAGGGGGAACACTGAAGCTTTCTTT. Translation gives CASSWDRGNTEAFF.